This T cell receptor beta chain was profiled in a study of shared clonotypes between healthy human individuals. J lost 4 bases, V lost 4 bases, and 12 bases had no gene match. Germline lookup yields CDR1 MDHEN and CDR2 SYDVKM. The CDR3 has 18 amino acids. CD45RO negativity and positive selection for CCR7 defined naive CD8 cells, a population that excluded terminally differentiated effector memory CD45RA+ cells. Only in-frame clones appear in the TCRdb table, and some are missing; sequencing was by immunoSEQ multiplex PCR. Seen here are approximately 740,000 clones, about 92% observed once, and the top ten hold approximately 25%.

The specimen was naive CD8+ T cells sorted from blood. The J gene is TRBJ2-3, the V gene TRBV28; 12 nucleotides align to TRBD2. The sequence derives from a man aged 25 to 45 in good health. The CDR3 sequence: CASSYPFLAGGEADTQYF. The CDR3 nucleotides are TGTGCCAGCAGTTACCCCTTCCTAGCGGGAGGGGAAGCAGATACGCAGTATTTT.